These 23 T cell receptor beta chains were sequenced from one sample in a study of blood T cell repertoires in COVID-19. This table comes from immunoSEQ multiplex PCR, and its TCRdb copy is limited to in-frame clones, with some not included. The sample includes about 230,000 clones, 89% of them seen just once. Input material: PBMCs or T cells enriched from blood (not recorded which). The receptors come from a woman between 25 and 40 years old with acute COVID-19.

The chain has TRBV29-1 and TRBJ2-5; 7 bases line up with TRBD1. Germline CDR1 reads SQVTM; CDR2 reads ANQGSEA. The CDR3 is made up of 11 amino acids. V lost 6 bases to trimming and J lost 2 bases; unmatched junction nucleotides: 0. CDR3 sequence: CSVGQQETQYF. The CDR3, as DNA: TGCAGCGTGGGACAGCAAGAGACCCAGTACTTC.

V gene TRBV28 combines with J gene TRBJ2-3, with D perhaps matching TRBD2 (6 bases). Germline assignment: CDR1 MDHEN and CDR2 SYDVKM. Trimming left V 6 bases short and J 5 bases short, with 15 bases between. The CDR3 spans 14 residues. The CDR3 sequence: CASSTPRRGDTQYF. Written as DNA, the CDR3 is TGTGCCAGCAGCACTCCCCGGCGGGGAGATACGCAGTATTTT.

The rearrangement links TRBV13 to TRBJ1-1, with D perhaps matching TRBD1 (6 bases). The V and J ends lost 4 bases and 1 base respectively, with 10 bases between them. Germline assignment: CDR1 PRHDT and CDR2 FYEKMQ (reference sequence). CDR3 length: 14 residues. The CDR3 protein is CASSSEGGNTEAFF. DNA of the CDR3: TGTGCCAGCAGCTCAGAAGGGGGGAACACTGAAGCTTTCTTT. Supplemented by reference TRBV13 and TRBJ1-1, the full variable domain reads AAGVIQSPRHLIKEKRETATLKCYPIPRHDTVYWYQQGPGQDPQFLISFYEKMQSDKGSIPDRFSAQQFSDYHSELNMSSLELGDSALYFCASSSEGGNTEAFFGQGTRLTVV.

V gene TRBV4-1 combines with J gene TRBJ2-7; possibly TRBD2 for D (5 bases). The CDR3 consists of 14 residues. From germline, CDR1 is MGHRA and CDR2 YSYEKL. V was shortened by 2 bases and J by 3 bases, with 11 bases between the two germline ends. The CDR3 nucleotides read TGCGCCAGCAGCCAAAGTTCGGGGTTCTACGAGCAGTACTTC. Its protein is CASSQSSGFYEQYF.

CDR3 region: CASSYTGTASYGYTF. The CDR3, as DNA: TGCGCCAGCAGTTACACCGGGACAGCTTCCTATGGCTACACCTTC. V and J are TRBV5-1 and TRBJ1-2, with 7 bases aligning to TRBD1. Germline CDR1 is SGHRS and CDR2 is YFSETQ. The CDR3 consists of 15 residues. J gave up 4 bases and V 5 bases, and 11 bases lay outside the gene matches.

About this clone itself: Its ends do not fully match the called genes, so a read error is possible. The genes are TRBV7-9 and TRBJ1-2; the D gene is possibly TRBD1 (5 bases). This CDR3 region has 11 residues. CDR1 and CDR2 from the germline V gene are SEHNR and FQNEAQ (reference sequence). CDR3 sequence reads: CASSFDSLPFF. DNA for the CDR3: TGTGCCAGCAGCTTCGACAGCCTGCCTTTCTTC. The complete variable domain, with remaining parts taken from reference TRBV7-9 and TRBJ1-2, reads DTGVSQNPRHKITKRGQNVTFRCDPISEHNRLYWYRQTLGQGPEFLTYFQNEAQLEKSRLLSDRFSAERPKGSFSTLEIQRTEQGDSAMYLCASSFDSLPFFGSGTRLTVV.

The chain employs TRBV5-1 and TRBJ1-5; 7 bases match TRBD1. J was trimmed by 0 bases and V by 6 bases; bases with no gene match: 9. The CDR3 spans 16 residues. Germline V gene lookup returns CDR1 SGHRS and CDR2 YFSETQ. The CDR3: CASTSGQPHSNQPQHF. The CDR3 DNA follows: TGCGCCAGCACCTCGGGACAGCCTCATAGCAATCAGCCCCAGCATTTT.

The chain links TRBV2 to TRBJ1-2; maybe TRBD1 (6 bases). Germline V gives CDR1 SNHLY, CDR2 FYNNEI. This CDR3 is 16 amino acids long. Trimming took 0 bases from V and 3 from J, leaving 14 bases between them. The CDR3 protein is CASSEALRNRDYGYTF. The CDR3 DNA sequence: TGTGCCAGCAGTGAAGCGCTTCGGAACAGGGACTATGGCTACACCTTC.

This chain uses TRBV13 with TRBJ2-5, with 9 bases matching TRBD1. The CDR3 is made up of 15 amino acids. Trimming removed 1 base from V and 4 bases from J; junction bases left unmatched: 4. Germline V gives CDR1 PRHDT, CDR2 FYEKMQ (reference sequence). CDR3 sequence (DNA): TGTGCCAGCAGCTTAGACGGGACAGGGTTAGAGACCCAGTACTTC. As protein: CASSLDGTGLETQYF.

Only a few counts were recorded for this clone. V usage is TRBV25-1 and J usage is TRBJ1-1; tentative D call: TRBD1 (5 bases). Looked up from germline, CDR1 is MGHDK and CDR2 is SYGVNS. Trimming took off 6 bases at V and 6 bases at J, with 14 bases between the two ends. The CDR3 is 13 residues long. The CDR3 bases are TGTGCCAGCAGCTGGGGGGGTGGCCCTGAAGCTTTCTTT. This sequence encodes CASSWGGGPEAFF.

The chain combines TRBV7-6 with TRBJ1-2, with TRBD1 as a possible D gene (6 bases). The V and J ends lost 1 base and 7 bases respectively, with 10 bases between them. Germline V gene lookup returns CDR1 SGHVS and CDR2 FNYEAQ. The CDR3 length is 13 residues. The CDR3 nucleotides read TGTGCCAGCAGCTTAGACAGGGCGGGTGGCTACACCTTC. Translating it yields CASSLDRAGGYTF.

The chain recombines TRBV6-4 with TRBJ1-2, with a possible D match to TRBD1 (5 bases). V was shortened by 8 bases and J by 8 bases, with 21 bases between the two germline ends. Germline CDR1 reads MRHNA; CDR2 reads SNTAGT. The CDR3 consists of 14 residues. DNA of the CDR3: TGTGCCAGCCCATACCGGGCCCTTAAGGGGGGCTACACCTTC. Encoded protein: CASPYRALKGGYTF.

This chain joins TRBV5-4 and TRBJ2-3, with D tentatively TRBD1 (5 bases). CDR3 size: 13 residues. Trimming pared 5 bases from V and 2 bases from J, leaving 9 bases between. The germline CDR1 and CDR2 sequences are SGHNT and YYREEE (reference sequence). The CDR3 spells CASRKGVTDTQYF. CDR3 nucleotides: TGTGCCAGCAGAAAAGGGGTCACAGATACGCAGTATTTT.

This rearrangement joins TRBV5-1 to TRBJ2-1; 8 bases agree with TRBD1. With V trimmed by 4 bases and J by 3 bases, 6 bases remained unmatched. Germline V gives CDR1 SGHRS, CDR2 YFSETQ. This CDR3 comprises 15 residues. The CDR3 coding sequence is TGCGCCAGCAGCCTGGGGACAGGACACTACAATGAGCAGTTCTTC. The encoded protein is CASSLGTGHYNEQFF.

The rearrangement uses TRBV2 and TRBJ1-4; the match to TRBD1 covers 11 bases. The CDR3 totals 17 residues. V was clipped by 4 bases and J by 3 bases; unmatched bases: 7. The germline gives CDR1 SNHLY, CDR2 FYNNEI. In DNA, the CDR3 is TGTGCCAGCAGTGGAGGACAGGGGGCTAATTCTAATGAAAAACTGTTTTTT. The encoded protein is CASSGGQGANSNEKLFF.

The chain recombines TRBV19 with TRBJ1-6; 10 bases line up with TRBD1. The CDR3 spans 14 residues. Unmatched junction bases numbered 7, after V lost 3 bases and J lost 14 bases. CDR1 and CDR2 from the germline V gene are LNHDA and SQIVND (reference sequence). The chain's CDR3 is CASSIDRGQGSLHF. The CDR3 region has the DNA TGTGCCAGTAGTATCGACAGGGGGCAGGGGTCCCTCCACTTT. Full variable domain (missing parts from reference TRBV19 and TRBJ1-6): DGGITQSPKYLFRKEGQNVTLSCEQNLNHDAMYWYRQDPGQGLRLIYYSQIVNDFQKGDIAEGYSVSREKKESFPLTVTSAQKNPTAFYLCASSIDRGQGSLHFGNGTRLTVT.

The V call is TRBV25-1, the J call TRBJ2-7, with 10 bases lining up with TRBD1. Trimming cost V 3 bases and J 4 bases; bases outside gene matches: 9. This CDR3 region has 16 residues. In germline, CDR1 is MGHDK, CDR2 SYGVNS. CDR3 residues: CASSDLAGTGVYEQYF. The CDR3 nucleotides read TGTGCCAGCAGTGACCTAGCCGGGACAGGGGTATACGAGCAGTACTTC.

The chain carries TRBV14 and TRBJ1-2; D is uncertain. With 5 bases removed from V and 8 bases from J, the gap between germline ends came to 15 bases. The CDR3 has 13 amino acids. Germline loops: CDR1 SGHDN, CDR2 FVKESK. The CDR3 DNA reads TGTGCCAGCAGCGTCGGGATCCGCAGGGGCTACACCTTC. Translation: CASSVGIRRGYTF.

The chain employs TRBV30 and TRBJ1-5; D perhaps matches TRBD1 (6 bases). V was cut by 1 base and J by 7 bases, with 14 bases left in between. The CDR3 sequence is 14 residues long. Germline-derived CDR1 and CDR2 are GTSNPN and SVGIG (reference sequence). CDR3 DNA: TGTGCCTGGAGTGGGGCAGGGGTCGAACAGCCCCAGCATTTT. Its protein product is CAWSGAGVEQPQHF. Variable domain in full (rest from reference TRBV30 and TRBJ1-5): SQTIHQWPATLVQPVGSPLSLECTVEGTSNPNLYWYRQAAGRGLQLLFYSVGIGQISSEVPQNLSASRPQDRQFILSSKKLLLSDSGFYLCAWSGAGVEQPQHFGDGTRLSIL.

The chain carries TRBV6-5 and TRBJ2-1; 8 positions match TRBD1. The V gene end was trimmed by 6 bases and the J gene end by 10 bases; junction bases not matched to a gene: 8. Per the germline V gene, CDR1 is MNHEY and CDR2 is SVGAGI. The CDR3 contains 13 residues. The CDR3 spells CASRMTGDLEQFF. CDR3 bases: TGTGCCAGCAGGATGACAGGGGACTTAGAGCAGTTCTTC.

The genes are TRBV5-1 and TRBJ1-2; 7 bases match TRBD1. The CDR3 extends over 12 amino acids. V lost 4 bases, J lost 7 bases, and 4 bases stayed unmatched. Per germline, CDR1 SGHRS and CDR2 YFSETQ. CDR3 amino acids: CASSETGSGYTF. As DNA, the CDR3 is TGCGCCAGCAGCGAGACAGGGTCTGGCTACACCTTC.

The chain is built from TRBV5-6 and TRBJ1-5; the D gene is possibly TRBD1 (6 bases). Germline V gene data show CDR1 as SGHDT and CDR2 as YYEEEE. The V end lost 3 bases, the J end lost 4 bases, and 8 bases lay between the germline ends. The CDR3 contains 13 residues. The CDR3 region has the DNA TGTGCCAGCAGCTCCGACAGGAATCAGCCCCAGCATTTT. Protein product: CASSSDRNQPQHF.

The chain is built from TRBV30 and TRBJ2-3; the match to TRBD2 covers 7 bases. The CDR3 totals 15 residues. CDR1 and CDR2 from the germline V gene are GTSNPN and SVGIG (reference sequence). V lost 0 bases and J lost 2; bases outside the gene matches: 5. For the CDR3, the DNA is TGTGCCTGGAGTGTACAGCGGGGAGCCACAGATACGCAGTATTTT. It is translated as CAWSVQRGATDTQYF.